The 9 T cell receptor beta chains given below trace back to one sample, sequenced in a study of beta chain features in type 1 diabetes. The study's findings and limits: Moderate but significant shortening of TCRB CDR3s was recorded in all four CD4+ subsets from Type 1 diabetes patients.

The sequenced template was cDNA made from the entire isolated RNA. Clones were read by immunoSEQ multiplex PCR, and TCRdb kept only the in-frame ones, dropping some. The profile shows hundreds of thousands of clones, around an eighth of them singletons. The antigens for these receptors are not known. The sequenced sample consisted of naive CD4+ T cells from blood. The source of these receptors is a man in his late teens or twenties with type 1 diabetes.

This rearrangement joins TRBV7-7 to TRBJ2-7, with 7 bases fitting TRBD2. Trimming removed 1 base from V and 2 bases from J; junction bases left unmatched: 5. Germline V gives CDR1 SSHAT, CDR2 FNYEAQ (reference sequence). CDR3 length: 15 residues. CDR3 in DNA: TGTGCCAGCAGCTTAGGGGGGGGTGATACCTACGAGCAGTACTTC. It encodes CASSLGGGDTYEQYF.

CDR3 sequence reads: CATQDRGNTGYTF. The CDR3, as DNA: TGTGCCACCCAAGACAGGGGGAATACTGGCTACACCTTC. The chain joins TRBV28 to TRBJ1-2, with 9 nucleotides matching TRBD1. Trimming took 10 bases from V and 7 from J; bases not matched to a gene: 10. Per germline, CDR1 MDHEN and CDR2 SYDVKM. This CDR3 contains 13 residues.

The rearrangement joins TRBV14 to TRBJ2-5, with 10 bases that match TRBD2. The CDR3 covers 16 residues. Germline V lookup: CDR1 SGHDN, CDR2 FVKESK. V gave up 0 bases and J gave up 4 bases; unmatched junction bases: 5. This chain's CDR3 is CASSQDSTSGAETQYF. The CDR3 region has the DNA TGTGCCAGCAGCCAAGATTCCACTAGCGGGGCAGAGACCCAGTACTTC.

In this sample, this clone turned up a few times. V usage is TRBV6-5 and J usage is TRBJ2-7; the match to TRBD1 covers 7 bases. The CDR3 covers 15 residues. Germline V gene sequence: CDR1 MNHEY, CDR2 SVGAGI. J was trimmed by 2 bases and V by 6 bases; bases with no gene match: 10. Here the CDR3 DNA reads TGTGCCAGCAGAGAGACCGGGACAGCCACCTACGAGCAGTACTTC. Translating gives CASRETGTATYEQYF.

The rearrangement joins TRBV19 to TRBJ1-1; 8 bases are a match to TRBD1. With 6 bases clipped from V and 5 bases from J, the junction kept 8 bases outside the gene matches. Per germline, CDR1 LNHDA and CDR2 SQIVND (reference sequence). The CDR3 spans 14 residues. The CDR3 DNA reads as TGTGCCAGTAGACCGCAGGGGGCAAGGACTGAAGCTTTCTTT. Translating it yields CASRPQGARTEAFF. Complete variable domain (other parts from reference TRBV19 and TRBJ1-1): DGGITQSPKYLFRKEGQNVTLSCEQNLNHDAMYWYRQDPGQGLRLIYYSQIVNDFQKGDIAEGYSVSREKKESFPLTVTSAQKNPTAFYLCASRPQGARTEAFFGQGTRLTVV.

This clone was seen only a few times. The chain uses TRBV6-5 and TRBJ2-1; possible D gene TRBD1, 6 bases. Germline loops: CDR1 MNHEY, CDR2 SVGAGI. The CDR3 has 14 amino acids. Trimming stripped 4 bases from V and 4 bases from J, with 11 bases between. The CDR3 bases are TGTGCCAGCAGTTTTCAGGGGCCGTACAATGAGCAGTTCTTC. Protein sequence: CASSFQGPYNEQFF.

The V and J genes are TRBV2 and TRBJ2-2; D may be TRBD1 (6 bases). Trimming pared 4 bases from V and 6 bases from J, leaving 12 bases between. This CDR3 has 14 residues. CDR1 SNHLY and CDR2 FYNNEI come from the germline V gene. CDR3 amino acids: CASSGPGHPGELFF. The DNA for the CDR3 is TGTGCCAGCAGTGGGCCGGGACACCCCGGGGAGCTGTTTTTT.

The gene calls are TRBV5-6 and TRBJ2-3; the D is unclear. Germline V gives CDR1 SGHDT, CDR2 YYEEEE. Trimming shortened V by 4 bases and J by 1 base, and 10 bases separated the two germline ends. This CDR3 comprises 14 residues. The DNA for the CDR3 is TGTGCCAGCAGCGAATATAGAGGCACAGATACGCAGTATTTT. Amino acid sequence: CASSEYRGTDTQYF.

The V gene is TRBV29-1, the J gene TRBJ1-2; no definite D call. Germline V gene data show CDR1 as SQVTM and CDR2 as ANQGSEA. The CDR3 length is 11 residues. V was shortened by 7 bases and J by 4 bases, with 10 bases between the two germline ends. CDR3 protein: CSAWAAYGYTF. The DNA of the CDR3 is TGCAGCGCTTGGGCTGCCTATGGCTACACCTTC.